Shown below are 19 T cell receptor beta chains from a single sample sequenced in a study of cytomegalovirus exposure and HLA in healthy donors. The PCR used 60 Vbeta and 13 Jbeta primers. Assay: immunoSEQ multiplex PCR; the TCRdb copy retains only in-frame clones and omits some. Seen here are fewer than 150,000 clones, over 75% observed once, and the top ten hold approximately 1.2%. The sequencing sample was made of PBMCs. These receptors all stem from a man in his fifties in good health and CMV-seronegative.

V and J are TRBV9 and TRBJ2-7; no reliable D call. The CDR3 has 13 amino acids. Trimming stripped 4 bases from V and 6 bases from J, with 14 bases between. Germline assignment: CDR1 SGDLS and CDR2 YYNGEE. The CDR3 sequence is CASSIIWSGEQYF. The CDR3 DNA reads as TGTGCCAGCAGCATTATTTGGTCGGGCGAGCAGTACTTC.

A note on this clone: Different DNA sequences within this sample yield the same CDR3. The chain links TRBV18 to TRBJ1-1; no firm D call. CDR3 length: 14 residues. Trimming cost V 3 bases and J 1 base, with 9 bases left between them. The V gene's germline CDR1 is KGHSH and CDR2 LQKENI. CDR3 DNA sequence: TGTGCCAGCTCACCTTTGGGCCAGAACACTGAAGCTTTCTTT. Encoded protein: CASSPLGQNTEAFF.

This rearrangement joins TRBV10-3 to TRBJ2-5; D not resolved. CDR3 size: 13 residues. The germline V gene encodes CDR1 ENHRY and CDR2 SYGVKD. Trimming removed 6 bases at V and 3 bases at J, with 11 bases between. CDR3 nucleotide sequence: TGTGCCATCAGGGCCTCAGAGGAAGAGACCCAGTACTTC. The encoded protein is CAIRASEEETQYF.

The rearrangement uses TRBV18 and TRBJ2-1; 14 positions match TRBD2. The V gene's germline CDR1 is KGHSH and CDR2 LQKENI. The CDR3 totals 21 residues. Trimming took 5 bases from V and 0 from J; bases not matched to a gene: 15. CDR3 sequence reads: CASSGIGTSGSSRDSYNEQFF. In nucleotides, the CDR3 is TGTGCCAGCTCAGGGATTGGGACTAGCGGGAGTTCTAGGGACTCCTACAATGAGCAGTTCTTC.

The CDR3 DNA reads as TGTGCCAGCAGCAAAGCGGATGGACTAGCAGGGATCACAGATACGCAGTATTTT. This translates into CASSKADGLAGITDTQYF. The rearrangement links TRBV21-1 to TRBJ2-3; whether TRBD2, the table's D call, matches the DNA was not checked. TRBV21-1 is a known pseudogene. This CDR3 has 18 residues.

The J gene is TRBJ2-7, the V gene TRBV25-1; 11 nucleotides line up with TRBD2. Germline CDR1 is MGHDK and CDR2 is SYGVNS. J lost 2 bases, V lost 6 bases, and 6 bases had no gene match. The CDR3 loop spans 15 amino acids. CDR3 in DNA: TGTGCCAGCAGCATAGCGGGAGGGTTCGCCTACGAGCAGTACTTC. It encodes CASSIAGGFAYEQYF.

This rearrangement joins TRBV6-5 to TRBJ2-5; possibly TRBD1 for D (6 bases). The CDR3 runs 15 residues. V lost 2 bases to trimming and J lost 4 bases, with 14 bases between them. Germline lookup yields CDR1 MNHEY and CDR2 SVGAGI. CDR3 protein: CASSYGQGHGETQYF. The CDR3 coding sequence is TGTGCCAGCAGTTACGGGCAGGGGCATGGAGAGACCCAGTACTTC.

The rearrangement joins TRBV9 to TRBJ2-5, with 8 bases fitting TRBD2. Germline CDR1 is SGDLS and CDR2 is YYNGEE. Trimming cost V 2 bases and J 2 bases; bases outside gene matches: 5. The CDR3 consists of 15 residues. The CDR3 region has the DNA TGTGCCAGCAGCGTTTTGAGCGGGAGACAAGAGACCCAGTACTTC. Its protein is CASSVLSGRQETQYF.

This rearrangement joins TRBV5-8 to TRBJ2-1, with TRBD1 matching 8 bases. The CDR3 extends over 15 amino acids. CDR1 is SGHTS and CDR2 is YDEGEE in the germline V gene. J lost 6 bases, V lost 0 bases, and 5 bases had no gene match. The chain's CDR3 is CASSLVQGAFNEQFF. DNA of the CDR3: TGTGCCAGCAGCTTGGTCCAGGGGGCTTTCAATGAGCAGTTCTTC.

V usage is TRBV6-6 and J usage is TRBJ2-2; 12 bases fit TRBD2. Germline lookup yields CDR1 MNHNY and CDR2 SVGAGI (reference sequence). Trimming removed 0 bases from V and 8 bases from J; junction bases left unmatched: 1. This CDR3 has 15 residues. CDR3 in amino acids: CASSYSTSGRGELFF. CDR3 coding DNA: TGTGCCAGCAGTTACTCGACTAGCGGGAGAGGGGAGCTGTTTTTT.

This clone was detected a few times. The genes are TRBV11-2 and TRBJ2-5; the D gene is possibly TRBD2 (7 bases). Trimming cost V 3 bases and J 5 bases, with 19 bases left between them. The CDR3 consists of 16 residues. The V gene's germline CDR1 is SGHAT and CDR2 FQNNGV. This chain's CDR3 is CASSLGGGRAVETQYF. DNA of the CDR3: TGTGCCAGCAGCTTGGGAGGGGGGAGGGCCGTGGAGACCCAGTACTTC.

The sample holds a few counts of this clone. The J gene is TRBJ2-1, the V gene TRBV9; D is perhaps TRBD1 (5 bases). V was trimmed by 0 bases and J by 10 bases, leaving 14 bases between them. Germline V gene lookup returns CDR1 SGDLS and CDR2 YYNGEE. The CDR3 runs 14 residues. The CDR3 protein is CASSVGASAGEQFF. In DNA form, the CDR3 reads TGTGCCAGCAGCGTAGGAGCCTCGGCAGGGGAGCAGTTCTTC.

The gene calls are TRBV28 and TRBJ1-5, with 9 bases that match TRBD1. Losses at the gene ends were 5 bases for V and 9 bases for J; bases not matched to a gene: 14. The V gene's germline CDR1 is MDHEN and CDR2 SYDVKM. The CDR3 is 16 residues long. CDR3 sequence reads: CASSLGTGGHHRPQHF. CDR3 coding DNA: TGTGCCAGCAGTCTTGGTACAGGGGGCCATCATAGGCCCCAGCATTTT.

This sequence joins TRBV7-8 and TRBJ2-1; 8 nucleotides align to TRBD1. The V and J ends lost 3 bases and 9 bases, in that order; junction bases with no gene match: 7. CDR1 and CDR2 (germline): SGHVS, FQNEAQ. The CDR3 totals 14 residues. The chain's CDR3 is CASSFTRGPGEQFF. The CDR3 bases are TGTGCCAGCAGCTTTACCAGGGGGCCTGGTGAGCAGTTCTTC.

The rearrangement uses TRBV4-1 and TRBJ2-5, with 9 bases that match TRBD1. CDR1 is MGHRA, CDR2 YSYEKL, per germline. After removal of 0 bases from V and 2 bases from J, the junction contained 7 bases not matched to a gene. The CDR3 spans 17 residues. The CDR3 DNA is TGCGCCAGCAGCCAAGATCTGGGGACAGGGAAACAAGAGACCCAGTACTTC. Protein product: CASSQDLGTGKQETQYF.

For the CDR3, the DNA is TGTGCCAGCTTGAGGCCCAAAAACTCCTACGAGCAGTACTTC. Protein: CASLRPKNSYEQYF. J is TRBJ2-7 and V is TRBV6-1; D not certain. V gave up 8 bases and J gave up 0 bases, with 14 bases separating them. Germline V gene lookup returns CDR1 MNHNS and CDR2 SASEGT. The CDR3 is 14 residues long.

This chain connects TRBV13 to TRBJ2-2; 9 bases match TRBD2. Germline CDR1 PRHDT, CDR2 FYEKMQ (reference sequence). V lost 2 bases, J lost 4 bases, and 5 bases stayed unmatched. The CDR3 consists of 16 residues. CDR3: CASSLTVTSGTGELFF. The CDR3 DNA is TGTGCCAGCAGCTTAACCGTGACTAGCGGCACCGGGGAGCTGTTTTTT.

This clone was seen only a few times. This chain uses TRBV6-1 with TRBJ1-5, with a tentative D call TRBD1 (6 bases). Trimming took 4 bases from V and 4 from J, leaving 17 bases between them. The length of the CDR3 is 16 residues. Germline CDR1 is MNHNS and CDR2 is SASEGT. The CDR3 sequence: CASSGWDTVGNQPQHF. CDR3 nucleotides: TGTGCCAGCAGTGGGTGGGACACCGTTGGGAATCAGCCCCAGCATTTT.

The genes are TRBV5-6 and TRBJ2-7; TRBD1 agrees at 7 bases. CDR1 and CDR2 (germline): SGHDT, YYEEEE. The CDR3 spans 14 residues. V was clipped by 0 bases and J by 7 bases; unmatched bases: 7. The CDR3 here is CASSLGQGIGEQYF. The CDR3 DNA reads TGTGCCAGCAGCTTGGGACAGGGAATAGGGGAGCAGTACTTC.